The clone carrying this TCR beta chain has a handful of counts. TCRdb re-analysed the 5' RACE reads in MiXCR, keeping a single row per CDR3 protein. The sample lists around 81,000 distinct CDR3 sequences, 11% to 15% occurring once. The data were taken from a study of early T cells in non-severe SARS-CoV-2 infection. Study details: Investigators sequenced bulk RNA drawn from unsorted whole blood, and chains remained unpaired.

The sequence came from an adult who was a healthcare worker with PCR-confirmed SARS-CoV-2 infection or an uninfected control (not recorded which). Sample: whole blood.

The CDR3 nucleotides are TGTGCTAGTGGCCCGGACAGCGGCACCGGGGAGCTGTTTTTT. It yields the protein CASGPDSGTGELFF. J is TRBJ2-2 and V is TRBV12-5; maybe TRBD1 (6 bases). This CDR3 is 14 amino acids long. V lost 6 bases and J lost 4, with 12 bases in between. Germline loops: CDR1 LGHNT, CDR2 FRNRAP.